Listed below are T cell receptor beta chains from one sample, sequenced in a study of T-cell reconstitution after alpha-beta-depleted transplantation in children. TCRdb reanalysed the PCR reads using MiXCR and keeps one entry per CDR3 protein. This table has about 120,000 distinct CDR3 sequences, under 30% appearing once. This specimen consisted of PBMCs, mostly from graft donor cells, obtained 180 days after TCRalphabeta/CD19-depleted stem cell transplant. The receptors shown here come from a male patient aged 2 to 10 who had a stem cell transplant for chronic granulomatous disease, so the T cells may come from the graft donor. Both conserved end residues are part of each CDR3. The D gene is left open where the match is weak. Clone size appears in some rows only: once, few, many, or a class for an expanded clone.

v_call: TRBV11-1
clone_size: -
j_call: TRBJ2-5
d_call: -
cdr3_aa: CASSTRRGDETQYF
cdr3_nt: TGTGCCAGCAGCACCCGGCGGGGTGACGAGACCCAGTACTTC

v_call: TRBV7-8
clone_size: -
j_call: TRBJ2-3
d_call: TRBD2
cdr3_aa: CASSLSGLDSDTQYF
cdr3_nt: TGTGCCAGCAGCTTGTCAGGACTAGACTCAGATACGCAGTATTTT

v_call: TRBV27
clone_size: -
j_call: TRBJ2-1
d_call: TRBD2
cdr3_aa: CASSFGLVGDEQFF
cdr3_nt: TGTGCCAGCAGTTTCGGACTAGTTGGCGATGAGCAGTTCTTC

v_call: TRBV20-1
clone_size: many
j_call: TRBJ2-3
d_call: -
cdr3_aa: CSAARTDTQYF
cdr3_nt: TGCAGTGCTGCAAGGACAGATACGCAGTATTTT

v_call: TRBV20-1
clone_size: many
j_call: TRBJ2-1
d_call: -
cdr3_aa: CSARRRGQGNEQFF
cdr3_nt: TGCAGTGCTAGAAGGCGGGGGCAAGGGAATGAGCAGTTCTTC

v_call: TRBV29-1
clone_size: -
j_call: TRBJ2-3
d_call: -
cdr3_aa: CSVSNTNTQYF
cdr3_nt: TGCAGCGTTTCGAATACTAATACGCAGTATTTT

v_call: TRBV20-1
clone_size: -
j_call: TRBJ2-3
d_call: TRBD1
cdr3_aa: CSARARGPDTQYF
cdr3_nt: TGCAGTGCTAGGGCCAGGGGGCCAGATACGCAGTATTTT

v_call: TRBV12-3/TRBV12-4
clone_size: -
j_call: TRBJ1-5
d_call: -
cdr3_aa: CASREQGFVGPQHF
cdr3_nt: TGTGCCAGCAGGGAACAGGGATTCGTCGGGCCCCAGCATTTT

v_call: TRBV7-9
clone_size: few
j_call: TRBJ1-1
d_call: -
cdr3_aa: CASRGRPNTEAFF
cdr3_nt: TGTGCCAGCAGGGGACGGCCAAACACTGAAGCTTTCTTT

v_call: TRBV25-1
clone_size: few
j_call: TRBJ2-6
d_call: TRBD1
cdr3_aa: CATSGQDISGANVLTF
cdr3_nt: TGTGCCACCTCGGGACAGGACATCTCTGGGGCCAACGTCCTGACTTTC

v_call: TRBV7-8
clone_size: -
j_call: TRBJ2-3
d_call: TRBD1
cdr3_aa: CASSLITPQGLNTDTQYF
cdr3_nt: TGTGCCAGCAGCCTGATAACCCCACAGGGGCTAAACACAGATACGCAGTATTTT